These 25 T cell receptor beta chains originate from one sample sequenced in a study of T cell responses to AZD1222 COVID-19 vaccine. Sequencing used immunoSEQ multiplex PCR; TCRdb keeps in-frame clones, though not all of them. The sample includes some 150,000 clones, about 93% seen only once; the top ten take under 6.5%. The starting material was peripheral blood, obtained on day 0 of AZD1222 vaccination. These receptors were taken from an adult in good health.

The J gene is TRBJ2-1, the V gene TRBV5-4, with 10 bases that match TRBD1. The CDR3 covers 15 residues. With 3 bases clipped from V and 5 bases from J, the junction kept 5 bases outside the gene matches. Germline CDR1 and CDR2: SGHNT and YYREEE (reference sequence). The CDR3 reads CASSYRDRGDNEQFF. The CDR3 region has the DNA TGTGCCAGCAGCTACCGGGACAGGGGCGACAATGAGCAGTTCTTC.

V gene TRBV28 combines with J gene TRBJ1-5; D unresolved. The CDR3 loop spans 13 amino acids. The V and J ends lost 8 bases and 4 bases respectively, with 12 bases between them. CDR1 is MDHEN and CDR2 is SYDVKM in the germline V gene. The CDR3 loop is CASGWGGNQPQHF. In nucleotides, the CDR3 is TGTGCCAGCGGGTGGGGAGGGAATCAGCCCCAGCATTTT.

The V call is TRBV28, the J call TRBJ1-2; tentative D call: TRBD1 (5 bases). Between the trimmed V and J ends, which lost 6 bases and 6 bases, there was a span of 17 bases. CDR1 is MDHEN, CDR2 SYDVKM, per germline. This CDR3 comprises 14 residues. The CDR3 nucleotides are TGTGCCAGCAGCTGGGGGAGGGGATGGAATGGCTACACCTTC. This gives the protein CASSWGRGWNGYTF.

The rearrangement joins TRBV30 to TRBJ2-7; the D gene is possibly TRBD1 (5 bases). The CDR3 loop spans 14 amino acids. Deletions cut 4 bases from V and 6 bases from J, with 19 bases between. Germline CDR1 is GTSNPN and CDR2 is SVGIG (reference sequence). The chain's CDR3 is CAWIRADLGVEQYF. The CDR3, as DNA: TGTGCCTGGATTCGGGCCGACTTAGGGGTCGAGCAGTACTTC.

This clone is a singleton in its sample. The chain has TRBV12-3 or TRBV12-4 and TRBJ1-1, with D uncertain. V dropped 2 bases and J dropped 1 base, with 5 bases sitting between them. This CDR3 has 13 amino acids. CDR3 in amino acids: CASSLRENTEAFF. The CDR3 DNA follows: TGTGCCAGCAGTTTAAGGGAGAACACTGAAGCTTTCTTT.

CDR3 bases: TGCGCCAGCAGCTTGGAATCGTTGTCTAACACTGAAGCTTTCTTT. Its translation: CASSLESLSNTEAFF. The gene calls are TRBV5-1 and TRBJ1-1; D is unclear. The V gene lost 0 bases and the J gene lost 2 bases, with 11 bases spanning the gap. Germline CDR1 SGHRS, CDR2 YFSETQ. The CDR3 has 15 amino acids.

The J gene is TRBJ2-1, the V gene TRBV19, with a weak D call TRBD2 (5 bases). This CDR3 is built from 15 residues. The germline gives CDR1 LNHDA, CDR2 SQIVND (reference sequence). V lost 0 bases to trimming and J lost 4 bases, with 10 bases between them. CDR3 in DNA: TGTGCCAGTAGTATAGATCGAGGGCCGTACAATGAGCAGTTCTTC. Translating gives CASSIDRGPYNEQFF. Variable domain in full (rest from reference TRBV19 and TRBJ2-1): DGGITQSPKYLFRKEGQNVTLSCEQNLNHDAMYWYRQDPGQGLRLIYYSQIVNDFQKGDIAEGYSVSREKKESFPLTVTSAQKNPTAFYLCASSIDRGPYNEQFFGPGTRLTVL.

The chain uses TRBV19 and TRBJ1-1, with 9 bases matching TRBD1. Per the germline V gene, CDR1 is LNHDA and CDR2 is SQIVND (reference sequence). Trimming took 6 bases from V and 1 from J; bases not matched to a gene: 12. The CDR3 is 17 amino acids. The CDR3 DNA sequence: TGTGCCAGTAGCCCGGGGCCTTCGACAGGGGGGAACACTGAAGCTTTCTTT. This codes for CASSPGPSTGGNTEAFF.

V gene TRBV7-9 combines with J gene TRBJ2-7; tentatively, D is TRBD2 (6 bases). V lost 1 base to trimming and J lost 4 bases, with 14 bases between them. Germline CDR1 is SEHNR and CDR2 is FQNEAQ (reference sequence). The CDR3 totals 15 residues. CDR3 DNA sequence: TGTGCCAGCAGCTTAGGAGGGACTCCTATATACGAGCAGTACTTC. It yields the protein CASSLGGTPIYEQYF.

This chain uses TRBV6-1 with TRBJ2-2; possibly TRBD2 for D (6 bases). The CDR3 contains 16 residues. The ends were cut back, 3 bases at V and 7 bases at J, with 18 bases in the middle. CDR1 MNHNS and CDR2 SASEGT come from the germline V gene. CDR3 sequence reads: CASSDAGIGSGGELFF. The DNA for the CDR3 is TGTGCCAGCAGTGATGCGGGAATAGGTTCGGGCGGGGAGCTGTTTTTT.

The CDR3 is CASRTGNTGELFF. Here the CDR3 DNA reads TGTGCCAGCAGGACAGGGAACACCGGGGAGCTGTTTTTT. This chain links TRBV2 with TRBJ2-2; perhaps TRBD1 as D (6 bases). The CDR3 sequence is 13 residues long. Trimming removed 6 bases from V and 1 base from J, with 6 bases in between. The V gene's germline CDR1 is SNHLY and CDR2 FYNNEI.

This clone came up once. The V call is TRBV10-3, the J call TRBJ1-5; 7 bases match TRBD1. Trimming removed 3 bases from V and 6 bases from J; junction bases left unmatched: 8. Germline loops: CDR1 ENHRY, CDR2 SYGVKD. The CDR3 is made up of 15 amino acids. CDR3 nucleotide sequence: TGTGCCATCAGTGACAGAACAGGGGCGTCTCAGCCCCAGCATTTT. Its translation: CAISDRTGASQPQHF.

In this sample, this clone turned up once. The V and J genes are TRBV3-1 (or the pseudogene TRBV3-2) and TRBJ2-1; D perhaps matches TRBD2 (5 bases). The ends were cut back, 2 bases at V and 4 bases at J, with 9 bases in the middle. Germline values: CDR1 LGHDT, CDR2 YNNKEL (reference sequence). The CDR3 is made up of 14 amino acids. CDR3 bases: TGTGCCAGCAGCCAAAGTACGGGATACAATGAGCAGTTCTTC. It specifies CASSQSTGYNEQFF.

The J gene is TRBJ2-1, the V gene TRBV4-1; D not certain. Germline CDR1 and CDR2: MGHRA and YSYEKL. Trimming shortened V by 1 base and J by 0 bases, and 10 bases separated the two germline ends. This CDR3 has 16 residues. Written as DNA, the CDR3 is TGCGCCAGCAGCCAAGCAAACGGTATCTCCTACAATGAGCAGTTCTTC. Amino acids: CASSQANGISYNEQFF.

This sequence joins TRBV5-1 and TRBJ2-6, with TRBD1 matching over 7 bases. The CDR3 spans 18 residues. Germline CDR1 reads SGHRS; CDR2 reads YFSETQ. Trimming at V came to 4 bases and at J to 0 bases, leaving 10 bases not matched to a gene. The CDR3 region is CASSPVPGQNSGANVLTF. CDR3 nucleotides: TGCGCCAGCAGCCCAGTCCCGGGACAGAACTCTGGGGCCAACGTCCTGACTTTC.

CDR3 DNA: TGTGCCAGCAGCGCTGGGACATTCTACGAGCAGTACTTC. This sequence encodes CASSAGTFYEQYF. The V call is TRBV7-9, the J call TRBJ2-7, with a possible D match to TRBD1 (6 bases). Germline CDR1 SEHNR, CDR2 FQNEAQ (reference sequence). The length of the CDR3 is 13 residues. V gave up 5 bases and J gave up 3 bases, with 11 bases separating them.

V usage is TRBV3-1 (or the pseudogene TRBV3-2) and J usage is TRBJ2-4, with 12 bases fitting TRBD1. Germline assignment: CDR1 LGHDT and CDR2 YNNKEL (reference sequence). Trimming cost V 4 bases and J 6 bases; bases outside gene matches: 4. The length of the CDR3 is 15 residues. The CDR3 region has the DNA TGTGCCAGCAGCCGGGACAGGGGGCAGGGAAACATTCAGTACTTC. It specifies CASSRDRGQGNIQYF.

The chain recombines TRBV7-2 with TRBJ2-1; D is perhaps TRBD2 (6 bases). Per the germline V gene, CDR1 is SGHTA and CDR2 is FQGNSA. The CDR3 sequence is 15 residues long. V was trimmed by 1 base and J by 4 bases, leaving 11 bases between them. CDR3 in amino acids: CASSLEGLPYNEQFF. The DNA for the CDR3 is TGTGCCAGCAGCTTAGAAGGACTACCATACAATGAGCAGTTCTTC.

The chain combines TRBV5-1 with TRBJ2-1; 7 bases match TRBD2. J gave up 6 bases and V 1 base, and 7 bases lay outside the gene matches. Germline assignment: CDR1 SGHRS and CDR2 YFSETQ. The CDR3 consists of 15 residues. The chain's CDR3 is CASSLYDSGSNEQFF. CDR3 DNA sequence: TGCGCCAGCAGCTTGTATGATAGCGGGTCCAATGAGCAGTTCTTC.

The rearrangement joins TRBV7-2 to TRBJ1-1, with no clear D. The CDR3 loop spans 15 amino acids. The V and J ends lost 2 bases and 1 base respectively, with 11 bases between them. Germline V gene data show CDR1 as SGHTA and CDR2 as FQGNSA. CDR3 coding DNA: TGTGCCAGCAGCTTATTCGGCACCAAGAACACTGAAGCTTTCTTT. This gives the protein CASSLFGTKNTEAFF.

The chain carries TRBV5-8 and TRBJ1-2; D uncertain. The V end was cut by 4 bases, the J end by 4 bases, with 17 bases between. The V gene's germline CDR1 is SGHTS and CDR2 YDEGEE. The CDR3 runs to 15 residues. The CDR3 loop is CASSRYQWTAYGYTF. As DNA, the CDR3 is TGTGCCAGCAGCCGGTACCAGTGGACGGCCTATGGCTACACCTTC.

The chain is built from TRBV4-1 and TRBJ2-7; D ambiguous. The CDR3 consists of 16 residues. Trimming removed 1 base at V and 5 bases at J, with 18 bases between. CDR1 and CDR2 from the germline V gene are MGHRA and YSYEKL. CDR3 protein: CASSQGHPLGRDEQYF. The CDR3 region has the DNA TGCGCCAGCAGCCAAGGTCACCCGTTAGGAAGGGACGAGCAGTACTTC.

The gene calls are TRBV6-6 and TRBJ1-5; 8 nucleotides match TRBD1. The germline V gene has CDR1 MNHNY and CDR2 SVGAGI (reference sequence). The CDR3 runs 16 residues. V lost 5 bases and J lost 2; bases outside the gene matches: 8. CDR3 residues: CASSKDRARGNQPQHF. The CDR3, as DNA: TGTGCCAGCAGTAAGGACAGGGCGAGGGGCAATCAGCCCCAGCATTTT.

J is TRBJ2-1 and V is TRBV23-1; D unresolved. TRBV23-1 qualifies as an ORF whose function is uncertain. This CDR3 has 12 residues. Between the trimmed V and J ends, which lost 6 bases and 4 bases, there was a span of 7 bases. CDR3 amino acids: CASSLNYNEQFF. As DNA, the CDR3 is TGCGCCAGCAGCCTTAATTACAATGAGCAGTTCTTC.

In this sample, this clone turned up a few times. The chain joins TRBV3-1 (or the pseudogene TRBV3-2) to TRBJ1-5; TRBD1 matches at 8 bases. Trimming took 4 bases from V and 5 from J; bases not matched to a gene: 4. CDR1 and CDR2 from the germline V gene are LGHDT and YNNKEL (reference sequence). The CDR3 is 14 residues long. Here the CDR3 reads CASSRGTGHQPQHF. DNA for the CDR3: TGTGCCAGCAGCCGAGGGACAGGACATCAGCCCCAGCATTTT.